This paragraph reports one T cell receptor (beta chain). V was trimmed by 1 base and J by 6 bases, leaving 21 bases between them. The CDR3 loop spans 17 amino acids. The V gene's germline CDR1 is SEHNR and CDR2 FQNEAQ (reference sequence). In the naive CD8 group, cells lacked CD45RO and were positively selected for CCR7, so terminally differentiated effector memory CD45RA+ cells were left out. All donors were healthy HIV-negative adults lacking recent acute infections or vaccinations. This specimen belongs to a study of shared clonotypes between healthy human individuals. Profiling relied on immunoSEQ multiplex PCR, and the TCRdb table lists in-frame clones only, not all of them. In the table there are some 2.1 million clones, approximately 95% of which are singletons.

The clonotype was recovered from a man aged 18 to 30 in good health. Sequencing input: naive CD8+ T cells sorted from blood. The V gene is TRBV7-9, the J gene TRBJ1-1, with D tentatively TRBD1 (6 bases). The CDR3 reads CASSLVGGAGATAEAFF. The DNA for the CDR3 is TGTGCCAGCAGCTTAGTCGGGGGTGCAGGGGCAACTGCTGAAGCTTTCTTT.